The 6 T cell receptor beta chains reported below all come from one sample, sequenced in a study of T cell repertoires in cytomegalovirus infection. No antigen has been identified for these receptors. TCRdb used MiXCR to reprocess the reads, holding one entry per CDR3 protein. The top ten clones hold about 12% of a sample with fewer than 850,000 distinct CDR3 sequences, just under 30% of them seen once. Sample: cultured CD8+ T cells from PBMCs, taken from culture after CMV antigen stimulation. These receptors were collected from a human donor in good health (CMV status not recorded). Some clones in this sample may be carry-over from other donors' samples.

The table lists this clonotype with a few counts. V is TRBV19 and J is TRBJ2-1; 7 bases are shared with TRBD2. With 3 bases clipped from V and 3 bases from J, the junction kept 5 bases outside the gene matches. From germline, CDR1 is LNHDA and CDR2 SQIVND (reference sequence). The CDR3 length is 15 residues. The CDR3 protein is CASSISRGIYNEQFF. CDR3 coding DNA: TGTGCCAGTAGTATTTCGCGGGGGATCTACAATGAGCAGTTCTTC. Full variable domain (missing parts from reference TRBV19 and TRBJ2-1): DGGITQSPKYLFRKEGQNVTLSCEQNLNHDAMYWYRQDPGQGLRLIYYSQIVNDFQKGDIAEGYSVSREKKESFPLTVTSAQKNPTAFYLCASSISRGIYNEQFFGPGTRLTVL.

This clonotype was seen only once. The chain combines TRBV5-1 with TRBJ1-1; tentative D call: TRBD1 (5 bases). Per the germline V gene, CDR1 is SGHRS and CDR2 is YFSETQ. The CDR3 is 15 residues long. The V and J ends lost 4 bases and 6 bases respectively, with 19 bases between them. The chain's CDR3 is CASSAVEVGRPEAFF. The CDR3 DNA reads TGCGCCAGCAGCGCCGTGGAAGTGGGGCGTCCTGAAGCTTTCTTT.

The CDR3 region has the DNA TGTGCCAGCAGTCAGATCGGCAGTCCCCCCTACGAGCAGTACGTC. Encoded protein: CASSQIGSPPYEQYV. The chain recombines TRBV28 with TRBJ2-7; D uncertain. V lost 5 bases, J lost 2 bases, and 16 bases lay in between. CDR3 length equals 15 residues. CDR1 and CDR2 from the germline V gene are MDHEN and SYDVKM.

This clonotype was observed a handful of times. Germline and junction disagree at one end, which may indicate a read error. The rearrangement links TRBV9 to TRBJ1-1, with 7 bases that match TRBD1. Germline V gives CDR1 SGDLS, CDR2 YYNGEE. The CDR3 extends over 11 amino acids. In nucleotides, the CDR3 is TGTGCCAGCAGCTCACGGACAGGCATTGCATTT. It translates to CASSSRTGIAF.

This clonotype was picked up a small number of times. The chain uses TRBV10-3 and TRBJ2-3; TRBD2 aligns across 11 bases. V gave up 6 bases and J gave up 6 bases; unmatched junction bases: 8. This CDR3 is 15 amino acids long. Germline V gene data show CDR1 as ENHRY and CDR2 as SYGVKD. CDR3 loop: CAIRTLAGGMDTQYF. DNA for the CDR3: TGTGCCATCAGGACGCTAGCGGGGGGTATGGATACGCAGTATTTT.

The V call is TRBV7-2, the J call TRBJ2-5, with 7 bases fitting TRBD1. Per the germline V gene, CDR1 is SGHTA and CDR2 is FQGNSA. The CDR3 loop spans 17 amino acids. The junction had 11 bases not matched to a gene; V was cut back by 3 bases and J by 1 base. In DNA form, the CDR3 reads TGTGCCAGCAGCTTCTCTACCGGGACAGCAATCCAAGAGACCCAGTACTTC. Amino acids: CASSFSTGTAIQETQYF.